Listed below are T cell receptor beta chains from one sample, sequenced in a study of cytomegalovirus exposure and HLA in healthy donors. Profiled with immunoSEQ multiplex PCR; TCRdb holds only in-frame clones, not every one. Of approximately 220,000 clones listed, around 76% are singletons. The sequenced sample was PBMCs. These receptors were taken from a man younger than 35 in good health and CMV-seronegative. Both conserved end residues are part of each CDR3. D genes are given only for firm matches. Size tells how often a clone was seen (once, few, many) or the class of an expanded clone, and some rows leave it out.

TRBV28	TRBJ2-1	14	.	.	TGTGCCAGCAGTTTGGGTACAGGGCGCAATGAGCAGTTCTTC	CASSLGTGRNEQFF
TRBV28	TRBJ2-7	12	.	.	TGTGCCAGCAGCCTGCGGGGGCCCGAGCAGTACTTC	CASSLRGPEQYF
TRBV18	TRBJ1-4	15	few	TRBD1	TGTGCCAGCTCACCACCAGGGACAGGGAGTGAAAAACTGTTTTTT	CASSPPGTGSEKLFF
TRBV10-3	TRBJ2-5	16	.	TRBD2	TGTGCCATCAGTGAGGAGAGACTAGCGGGAGGGGAGACCCAGTACTTC	CAISEERLAGGETQYF
TRBV10-2	TRBJ1-3	14	.	TRBD1	TGCGCCAGCAGGAGGGACAGTCTGGAATTCACCATATATTTT	CASRRDSLEFTIYF
TRBV7-2	TRBJ1-6	14	.	.	TGTGCCAGCAGCTCTGGTAGGGGCGAATCACCCCTCCACTTT	CASSSGRGESPLHF
TRBV5-1	TRBJ2-5	15	.	TRBD1	TGCGCCAGCAGCCCAGGGACAGGGTACCAAGAGACCCAGTACTTC	CASSPGTGYQETQYF
TRBV5-4	TRBJ2-1	14	.	.	TGTGCCAGCAGTCGAGCGGGCCCCTACAATGAGCAGTTCTTC	CASSRAGPYNEQFF
TRBV6-6	TRBJ2-1	15	.	TRBD2	TGTGCCAGCAGTGGTGGGACTAGCGGGTCCCGGCGTAAGTTCTTC	CASSGGTSGSRRKFF
TRBV4-2	TRBJ2-2	15	.	.	TGTGCCAGCAGCCAAGAAAGACAGGTCACCGGGGAGCTGTTTTTT	CASSQERQVTGELFF
TRBV7-9	TRBJ2-3	17	.	TRBD1	TGTGCCAGCAGCTTAGCGCCAACAGGGGTTTTAGGGGATACGCAGTATTTT	CASSLAPTGVLGDTQYF
TRBV7-6	TRBJ2-1	16	.	TRBD2	TGTGCCAGCAGCTCACGGGTCTCTAGCGGTTACAATGAGCAGTTCTTC	CASSSRVSSGYNEQFF
TRBV30	TRBJ2-1	14	.	TRBD2	TGTGCCTGGAAACCGGGACTAGCGGAGAATGAGCAGTTCTTC	CAWKPGLAENEQFF
TRBV27	TRBJ2-7	17	.	TRBD2	TGTGCCAGCAGTCCCGTATTGGGGCTAGCGGAGGGGCTACGGCAGTACTTC	CASSPVLGLAEGLRQYF
TRBV27	TRBJ1-1	13	few	TRBD1	TGTGCCAGCAGTTTTTCACAGGGGGCAGTCGCTTTCTTT	CASSFSQGAVAFF
TRBV6-4	TRBJ2-3	18	.	TRBD2	TGTGCCAGCAGTGACTCCCGGCGGGGGAATCGGGGCACAGATACGCAGTATTTT	CASSDSRRGNRGTDTQYF
TRBV5-1	TRBJ2-5	16	.	.	TGCGCCAGCAGCTTGGAGCCCGTGAGCTTCCAAGAGACCCAGTACTTC	CASSLEPVSFQETQYF
TRBV7-9	TRBJ2-5	18	once	TRBD2	TGTGCCAGCAGCTTAAGCATAGGAGCGGGAGTCCACCAAGAGACCCAGTACTTC	CASSLSIGAGVHQETQYF
TRBV6-1	TRBJ1-2	16	.	.	TGTGCCAGCAGTGAAGTTTCCAGGGGCACGTACTATGGCTACACCTTC	CASSEVSRGTYYGYTF
TRBV28	TRBJ2-7	15	.	.	TGTGCCAGCAGGGATGACAGCTCTTCCTCCTACGAGCAGTACTTC	CASRDDSSSSYEQYF
TRBV5-1	TRBJ1-2	14	.	TRBD1	TGCGCCAGCAGCACCCGGACAGGGGATGGTGGCTACACCTTC	CASSTRTGDGGYTF
TRBV5-1	TRBJ1-1	14	.	.	TGCGCCAGCAGCTCCAGGGGAGGGTACACTGAAGCTTTCTTT	CASSSRGGYTEAFF
TRBV11-1	TRBJ2-1	14	once	.	TGTGCCAGCAGTCCGTCCGGCTCCTACAATGAGCAGTTCTTC	CASSPSGSYNEQFF
TRBV7-6	TRBJ2-3	15	.	.	TGTGCCAGCAGCTTAGGCGGTACTAGCACAGATACGCAGTATTTT	CASSLGGTSTDTQYF
TRBV27	TRBJ1-5	15	.	TRBD1	TGTGCCAGCAGTTTCGGGACAGGGAGGGATCAGCCCCAGCATTTT	CASSFGTGRDQPQHF
TRBV5-4	TRBJ2-1	15	.	TRBD2	TGTGCCAGCAGCGTTGGACTAGCGGGACACAATGAGCAGTTCTTC	CASSVGLAGHNEQFF
TRBV4-1	TRBJ2-2	20	.	.	TGCGCCAGCAGCCATCCCCCAATGGTACATAGCGGAGCGAACACCGGGGAGCTGTTTTTT	CASSHPPMVHSGANTGELFF
TRBV5-1	TRBJ2-2	19	.	TRBD1	TGCGCCAGCAGCTTGTATTCCGGGACAGGGGCATTAAACACCGGGGAGCTGTTTTTT	CASSLYSGTGALNTGELFF